The 9 T cell receptor beta chains presented below share a single source sample, sequenced in a study of beta chain features in type 1 diabetes. Investigators reverse transcribed all isolated RNA, so they sequenced expressed TCRB transcripts. TCRdb's table, derived via immunoSEQ multiplex PCR, lists solely in-frame clones and lacks some. In the table there are fewer than 900,000 clones, 17% of which are singletons. Input material: naive CD4+ T cells from blood. Receptor source: a woman between 18 and 29 years old in good health.

The rearrangement joins TRBV9 to TRBJ1-5; TRBD1 might be the D (6 bases). Deletions cut 0 bases from V and 7 bases from J, with 11 bases between. CDR1 SGDLS and CDR2 YYNGEE come from the germline V gene. CDR3 size: 14 residues. The CDR3 DNA reads as TGTGCCAGCAGCGTAGAGGGCAGGGGACAGCCCCAGCATTTT. Protein product: CASSVEGRGQPQHF.

The chain carries TRBV5-1 and TRBJ2-1; D is perhaps TRBD1 or TRBD2 (5 bases each). Trimming removed 4 bases from V and 1 base from J, with 15 bases in between. This CDR3 has 16 residues. The germline V gene has CDR1 SGHRS and CDR2 YFSETQ. CDR3 bases: TGCGCCAGCAGCGAGGGACGGCCTTTGTCCTACAATGAGCAGTTCTTC. Protein: CASSEGRPLSYNEQFF.

This chain uses TRBV11-1 with TRBJ1-1; D is undetermined. Between the trimmed V and J ends, which lost 5 bases and 4 bases, there was a span of 14 bases. Germline V CDR1 and CDR2: SGHAT, FQDESV (reference sequence). This CDR3 is 14 amino acids long. The CDR3 sequence: CASSPSDGSTEAFF. The CDR3 DNA is TGTGCCAGCAGCCCATCCGACGGGAGCACTGAAGCTTTCTTT.

The chain links TRBV6-5 to TRBJ2-3; the D is unclear. The CDR3 loop spans 16 amino acids. Germline V lookup: CDR1 MNHEY, CDR2 SVGAGI. The V end was cut by 3 bases, the J end by 2 bases, with 15 bases between. This CDR3 is CASSYTATVFTDTQYF. CDR3 DNA: TGTGCCAGCAGTTATACAGCGACGGTCTTCACAGATACGCAGTATTTT.

J is TRBJ1-1 and V is TRBV27, with D possibly TRBD1 on 6 matching bases. Germline CDR1 and CDR2: MNHEY and SMNVEV (reference sequence). This CDR3 has 15 amino acids. With 5 bases removed from V and 5 bases from J, the gap between germline ends came to 18 bases. The CDR3 sequence is CASSRKAGGWTEAFF. CDR3 DNA sequence: TGTGCCAGCAGTCGGAAGGCGGGGGGCTGGACTGAAGCTTTCTTT.

The chain uses TRBV7-9 and TRBJ2-2; TRBD2 matches 13 bases. The germline V gene has CDR1 SEHNR and CDR2 FQNEAQ (reference sequence). The CDR3 has 17 residues. After removal of 5 bases from V and 7 bases from J, the junction contained 10 bases not matched to a gene. In DNA form, the CDR3 reads TGTGCCAGCAGCCACGGACTAGCGGGAGTTTCCGTCGGGGAGCTGTTTTTT. It codes for CASSHGLAGVSVGELFF. Filled out from reference TRBV7-9 and TRBJ2-2, the complete variable domain reads DTGVSQNPRHKITKRGQNVTFRCDPISEHNRLYWYRQTLGQGPEFLTYFQNEAQLEKSRLLSDRFSAERPKGSFSTLEIQRTEQGDSAMYLCASSHGLAGVSVGELFFGEGSRLTVL.

As to this clone: An end of the junction does not agree with germline; a read error may underlie this. The rearrangement uses TRBV6-5 and TRBJ2-1; possible D gene TRBD2, 5 bases. Germline V gene sequence: CDR1 MNHEY, CDR2 SVGAGI. CDR3 length equals 14 residues. CDR3 nucleotides: TGTGCCATCAGTTCCCGGACTGTTGGGGATGAGCAGTTCTTC. This gives the protein CAISSRTVGDEQFF.

The V gene is TRBV6-6, the J gene TRBJ2-7; 10 bases align to TRBD1. The germline V gene has CDR1 MNHNY and CDR2 SVGAGI (reference sequence). The CDR3 length is 13 residues. V shed 7 bases, J shed 6 bases, and the junction held 6 bases outside the gene matches. CDR3 residues: CASTSRDRGEQYF. CDR3 DNA sequence: TGTGCCAGCACCAGCCGGGACAGGGGCGAGCAGTACTTC.

This clone was seen only a few times. The same CDR3 is also encoded by other DNA sequences in this sample. In DNA, the CDR3 is TGTGCCAGCAGCCCTAGCGGGAGCTACGAGCAGTACTTC. This encodes CASSPSGSYEQYF. The rearrangement uses TRBV7-6 and TRBJ2-7, with 10 bases aligning to TRBD2. This CDR3 is 13 amino acids long. CDR1 and CDR2 from the germline V gene are SGHVS and FNYEAQ. V lost 5 bases, J lost 3 bases, and 1 base stayed unmatched.